One sample yielded the 2 T cell receptor beta chains listed below, sequenced in a study of T cells in localized non-small cell lung cancer. The assay was immunoSEQ multiplex PCR, and TCRdb's table has in-frame clones only and misses some. The table records just over 70,000 clones, about nine tenths of them present only once. The source material was peripheral blood, sampled before any cancer treatment. These receptors all stem from a male donor aged 60 or over with stage III squamous cell lung carcinoma.

The rearrangement links TRBV4-3 to TRBJ2-4, with unresolved D. There are 17 residues in the CDR3. Germline CDR1 and CDR2: LGHNA and YSLEER. V dropped 0 bases and J dropped 3 bases, with 15 bases sitting between them. The CDR3 nucleotides are TGCGCCAGCAGCCAAGAGCGCTCCCAGCTTGGCAAAAACATTCAGTACTTC. Its translation: CASSQERSQLGKNIQYF.

This clone appeared a few times. DNA for the CDR3: TGCGCCACCGGGACAGGGGGCTACACTGAAGCTTTCTTT. Its protein is CATGTGGYTEAFF. This chain uses TRBV10-2 with TRBJ1-1; 12 bases align to TRBD1. V shed 10 bases, J shed 3 bases, and the junction held 3 bases outside the gene matches. In germline, CDR1 is WSHSY, CDR2 SAAADI. The CDR3 runs to 13 residues.